The 31 T cell receptor beta chains below come from one sample, sequenced in a study of control samples from healthy donors and cancer patients. Data came from immunoSEQ multiplex PCR; TCRdb stores just in-frame clones and leaves some out. The sample has around 140,000 clones, approximately 94% seen once. The specimen sequenced was blood. The receptors here all came from a man aged 40-49 years in good health.

The chain joins TRBV5-6 to TRBJ1-1, with unresolved D. This CDR3 is 12 amino acids long. V was pared by 5 bases and J by 0 bases, with 5 bases between. Germline CDR1 reads SGHDT; CDR2 reads YYEEEE. The CDR3 here is CASRHLNTEAFF. The CDR3 DNA reads TGTGCCAGCAGGCATCTGAACACTGAAGCTTTCTTT.

The chain recombines TRBV4-1 with TRBJ2-1; D is perhaps TRBD2 (5 bases). Germline CDR1 and CDR2: MGHRA and YSYEKL. The CDR3 runs to 17 residues. V lost 0 bases to trimming and J lost 7 bases, with 19 bases between them. CDR3 residues: CASSQDHEEANGNEQFF. DNA for the CDR3: TGCGCCAGCAGCCAAGATCATGAGGAGGCTAATGGGAATGAGCAGTTCTTC.

The chain joins TRBV4-3 to TRBJ1-6; possibly TRBD1 for D (5 bases). This CDR3 region has 14 residues. Germline-derived CDR1 and CDR2 are LGHNA and YSLEER. The ends were cut back, 0 bases at V and 8 bases at J, with 8 bases in the middle. The CDR3 protein is CASSQDLGDSPLHF. The CDR3 DNA follows: TGCGCCAGCAGCCAAGATCTGGGGGATTCACCCCTCCACTTT.

The chain couples TRBV7-3 to TRBJ2-3; 7 nucleotides line up with TRBD1. In germline, CDR1 is SGHTA, CDR2 FQGTGA. The CDR3 extends over 15 amino acids. V gave up 1 base and J gave up 3 bases; unmatched junction bases: 4. The CDR3 DNA is TGTGCCAGCAGCTTAATAGGGGGCGGTACAGATACGCAGTATTTT. Translation: CASSLIGGGTDTQYF.

This chain uses TRBV20-1 with TRBJ2-3; D may correspond to TRBD1 or TRBD2 (6 bases each). CDR1 and CDR2 (germline): DFQATT, SNEGSKA (reference sequence). With 3 bases removed from V and 0 bases from J, the gap between germline ends came to 16 bases. CDR3 length: 16 residues. This chain's CDR3 is CSASNGRDISTDTQYF. The CDR3 DNA reads as TGCAGTGCTAGTAACGGGCGGGACATTAGCACAGATACGCAGTATTTT.

In this sample, this clone turned up once. The rearrangement links TRBV12-3 or TRBV12-4 to TRBJ2-5; TRBD1 or TRBD2 may be the D gene (5 bases each). V gave up 3 bases and J gave up 7 bases, with 9 bases separating them. This CDR3 is built from 12 residues. This CDR3 is CASSLGPGTQYF. The CDR3 DNA sequence: TGTGCCAGCAGTTTGGGACCCGGGACCCAGTACTTC.

The V call is TRBV7-9, the J call TRBJ2-7; the D gene is possibly TRBD2 (7 bases). V shed 4 bases and J shed 7 bases, with 17 bases lying between them. Germline-derived CDR1 and CDR2 are SEHNR and FQNEAQ (reference sequence). The CDR3 has 14 residues. As DNA, the CDR3 is TGTGCCAGCAGCTCCACGCGGGGGACATGGGAGCAGTACTTC. Its translation: CASSSTRGTWEQYF.

The chain is built from TRBV6-1 and TRBJ2-3; 7 bases match TRBD2. This CDR3 is built from 16 residues. Germline V gene sequence: CDR1 MNHNS, CDR2 SASEGT. V lost 4 bases and J lost 1; bases outside the gene matches: 8. The CDR3 here is CASSGRGGGGTDTQYF. CDR3 in DNA: TGTGCCAGCAGTGGTCGCGGCGGGGGAGGCACAGATACGCAGTATTTT.

The rearrangement joins TRBV2 to TRBJ1-3, with D tentatively TRBD1 (5 bases). From germline, CDR1 is SNHLY and CDR2 FYNNEI. This CDR3 spans 16 amino acids. V was cut by 3 bases and J by 0 bases, with 12 bases left in between. CDR3 protein: CASSEGDSYSGNTIYF. In DNA form, the CDR3 reads TGTGCCAGCAGTGAGGGAGACAGCTACTCTGGAAACACCATATATTTT.

The chain links TRBV9 to TRBJ1-6, with 8 bases that match TRBD1. After removal of 4 bases from V and 0 bases from J, the junction contained 3 bases not matched to a gene. This CDR3 comprises 16 residues. Germline CDR1 and CDR2: SGDLS and YYNGEE. The CDR3 DNA follows: TGTGCCAGCAGCATTGGACAGGGCTCCTATAATTCACCCCTCCACTTT. It yields the protein CASSIGQGSYNSPLHF.

This chain links TRBV5-5 with TRBJ1-5; D unresolved. Germline V gene sequence: CDR1 SGHKS, CDR2 YYEKEE (reference sequence). The CDR3 consists of 15 residues. V lost 2 bases, J lost 5 bases, and 14 bases lay in between. The chain's CDR3 is CASSLGQSGHQPQHF. The CDR3 region has the DNA TGTGCCAGCAGCTTAGGTCAATCCGGCCATCAGCCCCAGCATTTT.

This clone has only one observation. The chain is built from TRBV4-2 and TRBJ2-5, with TRBD2 matching over 11 bases. CDR1 and CDR2 (germline): LGHNA, YNFKEQ. V dropped 4 bases and J dropped 0; count of bases not matched to a gene: 4. The CDR3 runs 16 residues. The CDR3 nucleotides read TGTGCCAGCAGCCTTTCTAGCGGGGGGAACCAAGAGACCCAGTACTTC. Its translation: CASSLSSGGNQETQYF.

The chain's CDR3 is CASSVDLAVPDYGYTF. The DNA for the CDR3 is TGTGCCAGCAGCGTAGATCTGGCGGTACCTGACTATGGCTACACCTTC. V is TRBV9 and J is TRBJ1-2; no reliable D call. CDR1 is SGDLS, CDR2 YYNGEE, per germline. This CDR3 has 16 residues. V was trimmed by 0 bases and J by 3 bases, leaving 15 bases between them. Drawing the rest from reference TRBV9 and TRBJ1-2, the complete variable domain is DSGVTQTPKHLITATGQRVTLRCSPRSGDLSVYWYQQSLDQGLQFLIQYYNGEERAKGNILERFSAQQFPDLHSELNLSSLELGDSALYFCASSVDLAVPDYGYTFGSGTRLTVV.

The genes are TRBV3-1 (or the pseudogene TRBV3-2) and TRBJ2-3; 11 nucleotides line up with TRBD2. The CDR3 runs to 16 residues. Germline V gene lookup returns CDR1 LGHDT and CDR2 YNNKEL (reference sequence). V shed 3 bases and J 3 bases; nucleotides not matched to a gene: 5. In nucleotides, the CDR3 is TGTGCCAGCAGCCAGAGACTAGCGGGGTCTACAGATACGCAGTATTTT. Encoded protein: CASSQRLAGSTDTQYF.

This clone was counted once. The V and J genes are TRBV6-5 and TRBJ1-2; TRBD1 aligns across 7 bases. Germline-derived CDR1 and CDR2 are MNHEY and SVGAGI. Trimming at V came to 0 bases and at J to 0 bases, leaving 4 bases not matched to a gene. The CDR3 runs 16 residues. Written as DNA, the CDR3 is TGTGCCAGCAGTTACTCAGCCAGGGGGACTAACTATGGCTACACCTTC. This encodes CASSYSARGTNYGYTF.

This chain links TRBV9 with TRBJ2-1, with 13 bases identical to TRBD2. The CDR3 has 15 residues. Trimming at V came to 3 bases and at J to 6 bases, leaving 3 bases not matched to a gene. Germline V lookup: CDR1 SGDLS, CDR2 YYNGEE. CDR3 DNA: TGTGCCAGCAGCGGGACTAGCGGGAGCGGCAATGAGCAGTTCTTC. It codes for CASSGTSGSGNEQFF.

The V call is TRBV7-9, the J call TRBJ2-2; the D gene is possibly TRBD2 (6 bases). Germline CDR1 is SEHNR and CDR2 is FQNEAQ (reference sequence). Trimming stripped 5 bases from V and 1 base from J, with 17 bases between. The CDR3 is made up of 17 amino acids. The CDR3 DNA reads TGTGCCAGCAGCGTAAAATGGGGGACTCTGAACACCGGGGAGCTGTTTTTT. Translating gives CASSVKWGTLNTGELFF.

The CDR3: CASSLGTEAFF. In nucleotides, the CDR3 is TGTGCCAGCAGCTTGGGGACTGAAGCTTTCTTT. V is TRBV5-6 and J is TRBJ1-1, with D unclear. The V and J ends lost 0 bases and 5 bases respectively, with 2 bases between them. This CDR3 is built from 11 residues. Germline V gene data show CDR1 as SGHDT and CDR2 as YYEEEE.

The chain has TRBV7-9 and TRBJ2-7; 11 bases map to TRBD1. This CDR3 comprises 15 residues. Trimming at V came to 5 bases and at J to 2 bases, leaving 5 bases not matched to a gene. Germline assignment: CDR1 SEHNR and CDR2 FQNEAQ (reference sequence). In DNA, the CDR3 is TGTGCCAGCAGCCCCCTGGGACAGGGGGCCTACGAGCAGTACTTC. Its translation: CASSPLGQGAYEQYF.

This clone was picked up a small number of times. The J gene is TRBJ1-3, the V gene TRBV11-3; D is undetermined. CDR3 size: 20 residues. V shed 5 bases and J shed 0 bases, with 26 bases lying between them. Germline-derived CDR1 and CDR2 are SGHNT and YENEEA. This CDR3 reads CASSRTPNPPGRSSGNTIYF. The CDR3 coding sequence is TGTGCCAGCAGCCGTACCCCTAATCCCCCCGGCAGAAGCTCTGGAAACACCATATATTTT.

V is TRBV7-3 and J is TRBJ2-3; maybe TRBD1 (5 bases). CDR1 and CDR2 from the germline V gene are SGHTA and FQGTGA. This CDR3 is 15 amino acids long. The V end lost 5 bases, the J end lost 0 bases, and 12 bases lay between the germline ends. CDR3 DNA: TGTGCCAGCAGCCGAGACAGAACTAGCACAGATACGCAGTATTTT. Protein product: CASSRDRTSTDTQYF.

The genes are TRBV19 and TRBJ1-2; D unresolved. The germline CDR1 and CDR2 sequences are LNHDA and SQIVND (reference sequence). This CDR3 region has 15 residues. V was trimmed by 0 bases and J by 2 bases, leaving 10 bases between them. CDR3 sequence: CASSIEGGLNYGYTF. CDR3 bases: TGTGCCAGTAGTATAGAAGGAGGACTAAACTATGGCTACACCTTC.

This chain links TRBV13 with TRBJ2-2; 8 nucleotides line up with TRBD1. This CDR3 is 18 amino acids long. Germline CDR1 PRHDT, CDR2 FYEKMQ (reference sequence). J was trimmed by 3 bases and V by 5 bases; bases with no gene match: 14. CDR3 DNA: TGTGCCAGCAGCCCGCGGTCGCAGGGGGCAAGGGACACCGGGGAGCTGTTTTTT. Translated: CASSPRSQGARDTGELFF. Based on the CDR3 plus reference TRBV13 and TRBJ2-2, the full variable domain is AAGVIQSPRHLIKEKRETATLKCYPIPRHDTVYWYQQGPGQDPQFLISFYEKMQSDKGSIPDRFSAQQFSDYHSELNMSSLELGDSALYFCASSPRSQGARDTGELFFGEGSRLTVL.

V is TRBV19 and J is TRBJ1-1; D gene unclear. Germline V gene lookup returns CDR1 LNHDA and CDR2 SQIVND (reference sequence). The V end was cut by 6 bases, the J end by 4 bases, with 6 bases between. The CDR3 is 11 amino acids. The CDR3 coding sequence is TGTGCCAGTAGCGGGAGCACTGAAGCTTTCTTT. Amino acid sequence: CASSGSTEAFF. Filled out from reference TRBV19 and TRBJ1-1, the complete variable domain reads DGGITQSPKYLFRKEGQNVTLSCEQNLNHDAMYWYRQDPGQGLRLIYYSQIVNDFQKGDIAEGYSVSREKKESFPLTVTSAQKNPTAFYLCASSGSTEAFFGQGTRLTVV.

V is TRBV10-3 and J is TRBJ1-1, with a weak D call TRBD1 (5 bases). From germline, CDR1 is ENHRY and CDR2 SYGVKD. V was cut by 11 bases and J by 5 bases, with 18 bases left in between. The CDR3 extends over 13 amino acids. The DNA of the CDR3 is TGTGCCGTATCCAGGGTAGAGGATACTGAAGCTTTCTTT. As protein: CAVSRVEDTEAFF.

The gene calls are TRBV6-5 and TRBJ2-1; possible D gene TRBD1, 6 bases. This CDR3 has 13 amino acids. Trimming pared 8 bases from V and 3 bases from J, leaving 11 bases between. Germline CDR1 reads MNHEY; CDR2 reads SVGAGI. The CDR3 region has the DNA TGTGCCAGCGGGGGACACCTCTACAATGAGCAGTTCTTC. As protein: CASGGHLYNEQFF.

The chain employs TRBV29-1 and TRBJ1-2; 7 bases are a match to TRBD1. Trimming removed 7 bases from V and 3 bases from J; junction bases left unmatched: 8. CDR1 is SQVTM, CDR2 ANQGSEA, per germline. The CDR3 is 13 residues long. The DNA for the CDR3 is TGCAGCGGGCTTCCGACAGGGTACTATGGCTACACCTTC. Its translation is CSGLPTGYYGYTF.

This chain joins TRBV28 and TRBJ1-2, with 9 bases lining up with TRBD1. From germline, CDR1 is MDHEN and CDR2 SYDVKM. Germline trimming cut 8 bases from V and 1 base from J; bases unmatched to any gene: 8. The CDR3 totals 15 residues. The CDR3: CASRPGTGYNYGYTF. CDR3 bases: TGTGCCAGCCGACCTGGGACAGGGTATAACTATGGCTACACCTTC.

The chain has TRBV5-6 and TRBJ2-1; D might be TRBD1 (6 bases). Looked up from germline, CDR1 is SGHDT and CDR2 is YYEEEE. The ends were cut back, 4 bases at V and 5 bases at J, with 10 bases in the middle. This CDR3 region has 13 residues. This CDR3 is CASSTTGNNEQFF. DNA for the CDR3: TGTGCCAGCAGCACGACAGGTAACAATGAGCAGTTCTTC.

The V call is TRBV6-1, the J call TRBJ1-6; 8 bases fit TRBD1. CDR1 MNHNS and CDR2 SASEGT come from the germline V gene. The V segment lost 0 bases and the J segment 7 bases; nucleotides outside the gene matches: 17. This CDR3 is built from 20 residues. CDR3 residues: CASSEAWGQEASNRNSPLHF. The CDR3 DNA follows: TGTGCCAGCAGTGAAGCTTGGGGACAGGAAGCCTCTAACCGGAATTCACCCCTCCACTTT.

The genes are TRBV7-2 and TRBJ2-7; no clear D gene. The germline CDR1 and CDR2 sequences are SGHTA and FQGNSA. The CDR3 runs 14 residues. V shed 5 bases and J shed 3 bases, with 14 bases lying between them. The CDR3: CASSAYTLSYEQYF. As DNA, the CDR3 is TGTGCCAGCAGCGCCTATACCCTAAGCTACGAGCAGTACTTC.